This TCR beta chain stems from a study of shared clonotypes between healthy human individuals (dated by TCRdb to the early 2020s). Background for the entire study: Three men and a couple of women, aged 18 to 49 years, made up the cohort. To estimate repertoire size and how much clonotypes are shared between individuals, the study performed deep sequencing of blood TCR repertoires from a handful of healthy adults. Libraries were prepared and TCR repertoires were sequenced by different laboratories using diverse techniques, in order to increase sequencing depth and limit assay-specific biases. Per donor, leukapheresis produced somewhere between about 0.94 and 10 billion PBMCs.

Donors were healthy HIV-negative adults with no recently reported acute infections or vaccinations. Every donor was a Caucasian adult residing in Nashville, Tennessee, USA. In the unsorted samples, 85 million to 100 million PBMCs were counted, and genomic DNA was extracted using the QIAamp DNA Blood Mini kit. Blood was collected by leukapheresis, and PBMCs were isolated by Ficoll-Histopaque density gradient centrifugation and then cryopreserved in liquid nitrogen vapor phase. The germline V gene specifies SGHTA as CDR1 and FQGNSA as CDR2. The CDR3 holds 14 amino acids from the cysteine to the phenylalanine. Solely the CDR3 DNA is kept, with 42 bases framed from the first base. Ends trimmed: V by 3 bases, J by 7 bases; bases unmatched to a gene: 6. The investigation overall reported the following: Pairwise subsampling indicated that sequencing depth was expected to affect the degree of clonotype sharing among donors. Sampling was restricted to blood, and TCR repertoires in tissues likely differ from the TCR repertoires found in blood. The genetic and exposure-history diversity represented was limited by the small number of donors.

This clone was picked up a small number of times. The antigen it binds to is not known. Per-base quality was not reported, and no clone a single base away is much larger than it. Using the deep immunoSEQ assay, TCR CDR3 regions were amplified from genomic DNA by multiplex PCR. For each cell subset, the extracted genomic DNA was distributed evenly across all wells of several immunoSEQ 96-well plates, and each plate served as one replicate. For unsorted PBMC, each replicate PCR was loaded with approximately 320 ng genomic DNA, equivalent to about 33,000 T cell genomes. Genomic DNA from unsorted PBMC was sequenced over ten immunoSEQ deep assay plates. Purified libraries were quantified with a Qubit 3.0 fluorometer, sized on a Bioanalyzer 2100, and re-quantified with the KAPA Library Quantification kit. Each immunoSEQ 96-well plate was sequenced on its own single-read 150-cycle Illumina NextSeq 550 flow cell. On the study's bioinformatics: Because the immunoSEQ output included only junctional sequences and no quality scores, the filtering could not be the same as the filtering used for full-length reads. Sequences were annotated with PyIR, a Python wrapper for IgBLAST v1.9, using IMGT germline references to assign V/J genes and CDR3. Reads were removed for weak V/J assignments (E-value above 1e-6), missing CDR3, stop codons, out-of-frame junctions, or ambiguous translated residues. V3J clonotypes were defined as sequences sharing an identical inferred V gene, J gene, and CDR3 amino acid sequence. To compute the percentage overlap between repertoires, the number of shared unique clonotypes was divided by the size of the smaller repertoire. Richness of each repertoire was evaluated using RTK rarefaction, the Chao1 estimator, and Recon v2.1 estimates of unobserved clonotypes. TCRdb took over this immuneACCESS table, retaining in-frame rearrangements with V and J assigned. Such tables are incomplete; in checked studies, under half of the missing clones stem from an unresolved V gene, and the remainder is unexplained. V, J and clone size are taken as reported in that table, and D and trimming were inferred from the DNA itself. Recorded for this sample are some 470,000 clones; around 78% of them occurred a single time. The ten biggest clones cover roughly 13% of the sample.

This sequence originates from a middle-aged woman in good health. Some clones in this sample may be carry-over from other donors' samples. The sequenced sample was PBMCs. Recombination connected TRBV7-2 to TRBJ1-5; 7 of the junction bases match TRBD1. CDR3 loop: CASSLTGMGQPQHF. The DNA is TGTGCCAGCAGCTTGACAGGGATGGGGCAGCCCCAGCATTTT.